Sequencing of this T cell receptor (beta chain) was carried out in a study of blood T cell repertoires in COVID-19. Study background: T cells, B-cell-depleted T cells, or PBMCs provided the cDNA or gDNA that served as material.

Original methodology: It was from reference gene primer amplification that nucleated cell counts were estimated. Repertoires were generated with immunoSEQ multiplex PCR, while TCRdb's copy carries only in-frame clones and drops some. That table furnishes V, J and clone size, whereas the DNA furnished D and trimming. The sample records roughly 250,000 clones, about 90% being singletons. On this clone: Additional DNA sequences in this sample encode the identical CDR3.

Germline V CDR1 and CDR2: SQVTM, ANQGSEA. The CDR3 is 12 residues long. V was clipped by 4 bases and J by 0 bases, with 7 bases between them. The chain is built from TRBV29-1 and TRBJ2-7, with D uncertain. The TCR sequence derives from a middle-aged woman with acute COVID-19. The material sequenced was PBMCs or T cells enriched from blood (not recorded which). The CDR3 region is CSVVGSSYEQYF. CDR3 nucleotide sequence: TGCAGCGTTGTTGGTAGCTCCTACGAGCAGTACTTC.